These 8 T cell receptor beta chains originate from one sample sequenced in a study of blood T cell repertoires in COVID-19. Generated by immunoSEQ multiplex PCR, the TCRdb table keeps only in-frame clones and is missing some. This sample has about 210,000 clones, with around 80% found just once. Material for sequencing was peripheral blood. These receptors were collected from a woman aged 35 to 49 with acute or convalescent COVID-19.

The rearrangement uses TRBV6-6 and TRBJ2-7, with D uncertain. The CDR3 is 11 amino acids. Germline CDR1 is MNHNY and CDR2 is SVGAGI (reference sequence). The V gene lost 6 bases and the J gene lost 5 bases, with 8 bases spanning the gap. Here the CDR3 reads CASSPLDEQYF. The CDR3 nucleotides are TGTGCCAGCAGCCCTCTAGACGAGCAGTACTTC.

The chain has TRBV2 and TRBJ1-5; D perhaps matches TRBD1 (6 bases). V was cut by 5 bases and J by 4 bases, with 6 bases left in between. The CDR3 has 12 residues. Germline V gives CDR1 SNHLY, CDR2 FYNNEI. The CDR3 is CASSTGNQPQHF. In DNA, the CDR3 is TGTGCCAGCAGTACAGGGAATCAGCCCCAGCATTTT.

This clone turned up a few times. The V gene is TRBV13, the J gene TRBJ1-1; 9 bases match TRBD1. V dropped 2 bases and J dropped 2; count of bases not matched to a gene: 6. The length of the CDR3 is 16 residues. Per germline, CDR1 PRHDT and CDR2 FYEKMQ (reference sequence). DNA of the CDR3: TGTGCCAGCAGCTTATCGGACAGGGGCTACAACACTGAAGCTTTCTTT. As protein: CASSLSDRGYNTEAFF.

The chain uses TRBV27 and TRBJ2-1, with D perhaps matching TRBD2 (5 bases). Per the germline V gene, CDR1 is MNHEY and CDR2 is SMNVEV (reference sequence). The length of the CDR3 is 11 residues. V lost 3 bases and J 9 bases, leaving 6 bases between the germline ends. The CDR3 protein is CASSFGLEQFF. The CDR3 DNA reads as TGTGCCAGCAGTTTCGGACTTGAGCAGTTCTTC.

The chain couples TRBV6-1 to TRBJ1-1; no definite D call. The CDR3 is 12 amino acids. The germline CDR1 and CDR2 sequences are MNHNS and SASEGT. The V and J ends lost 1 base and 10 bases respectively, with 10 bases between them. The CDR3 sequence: CASSEGYRGAFF. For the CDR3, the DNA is TGTGCCAGCAGTGAAGGCTACCGGGGAGCTTTCTTT.

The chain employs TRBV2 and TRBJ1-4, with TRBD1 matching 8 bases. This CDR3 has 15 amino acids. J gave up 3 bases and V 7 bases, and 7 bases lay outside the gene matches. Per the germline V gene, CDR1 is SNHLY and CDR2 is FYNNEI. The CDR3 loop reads CASIRQGQANEKLFF. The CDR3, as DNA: TGTGCCAGCATCCGACAGGGACAGGCTAATGAAAAACTGTTTTTT.

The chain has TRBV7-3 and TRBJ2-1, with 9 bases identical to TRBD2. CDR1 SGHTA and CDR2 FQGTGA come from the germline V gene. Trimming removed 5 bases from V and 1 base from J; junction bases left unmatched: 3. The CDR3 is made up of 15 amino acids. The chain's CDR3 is CASSVSGGSYNEQFF. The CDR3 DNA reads TGTGCCAGCAGCGTTAGCGGGGGTTCCTACAATGAGCAGTTCTTC.

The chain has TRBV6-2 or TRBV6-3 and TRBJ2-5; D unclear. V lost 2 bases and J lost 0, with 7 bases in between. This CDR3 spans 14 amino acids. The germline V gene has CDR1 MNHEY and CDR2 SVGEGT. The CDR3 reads CASSYDKYQETQYF. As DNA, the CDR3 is TGTGCCAGCAGTTACGACAAGTACCAAGAGACCCAGTACTTC.